The rows below give T cell receptor beta chains drawn from one sample of a study of T cell responses to AZD1222 COVID-19 vaccine. Data came from immunoSEQ multiplex PCR; TCRdb stores just in-frame clones and leaves some out. Here the sample spans roughly 150,000 clones, around 93% being singletons. The sample was peripheral blood, taken on day 0 of AZD1222 vaccination. These receptors were obtained from an adult in good health. CDR3s include the opening cysteine and the closing phenylalanine or tryptophan. Fields, in order: clone size, V gene, J gene, D gene, CDR3 protein, CDR3 DNA. A D gene is named only where the DNA matches it firmly. The listing skips clone size in some rows; elsewhere it reads once, few, many or a size class.

clone_size: once; v_call: TRBV12-5; j_call: TRBJ1-1; d_call: TRBD1; cdr3_aa: CASGLVLDRGVTEAFF; cdr3_nt: TGTGCTAGTGGTTTGGTCCTGGACAGGGGGGTTACTGAAGCTTTCTTT
clone_size: .; v_call: TRBV19; j_call: TRBJ1-1; d_call: TRBD1; cdr3_aa: CASRPVDRGNTEAFF; cdr3_nt: TGTGCCAGTAGGCCTGTGGACAGGGGAAACACTGAAGCTTTCTTT
clone_size: .; v_call: TRBV7-9; j_call: TRBJ1-1; d_call: .; cdr3_aa: CASSGGGTEAFF; cdr3_nt: TGTGCCAGCAGCGGGGGAGGCACTGAAGCTTTCTTT
clone_size: .; v_call: TRBV28; j_call: TRBJ1-5; d_call: TRBD1; cdr3_aa: CASTRDREGGQPQHF; cdr3_nt: TGTGCCAGCACCCGGGACAGGGAAGGTGGTCAGCCCCAGCATTTT
clone_size: once; v_call: TRBV15; j_call: TRBJ1-4; d_call: .; cdr3_aa: CATSRGKSGTGYEKLFF; cdr3_nt: TGTGCCACCAGCAGAGGGAAATCAGGGACGGGGTATGAAAAACTGTTTTTT
clone_size: .; v_call: TRBV19; j_call: TRBJ2-3; d_call: TRBD2; cdr3_aa: CASSKTGPTLLAGETDTQYF; cdr3_nt: TGTGCCAGTAGTAAGACAGGGCCGACTTTACTAGCGGGGGAGACAGATACGCAGTATTTT
clone_size: .; v_call: TRBV7-8; j_call: TRBJ2-5; d_call: TRBD2; cdr3_aa: CASSLGGLAGVETQYF; cdr3_nt: TGTGCCAGCAGCTTGGGGGGACTAGCGGGGGTTGAGACCCAGTACTTC
clone_size: .; v_call: TRBV19; j_call: TRBJ1-2; d_call: .; cdr3_aa: CASTRTANYGYTF; cdr3_nt: TGTGCCAGTACCAGGACAGCTAACTATGGCTACACCTTC
clone_size: .; v_call: TRBV6-5; j_call: TRBJ2-1; d_call: .; cdr3_aa: CASSYSRDSYNEQFF; cdr3_nt: TGTGCCAGCAGTTACTCTCGGGACTCTTACAATGAGCAGTTCTTC
clone_size: .; v_call: TRBV24-1; j_call: TRBJ2-5; d_call: .; cdr3_aa: CATSDPRGPGETQYF; cdr3_nt: TGTGCCACCAGTGATCCCAGGGGTCCGGGAGAGACCCAGTACTTC
clone_size: .; v_call: TRBV20-1; j_call: TRBJ2-7; d_call: .; cdr3_aa: CSASKGSYEQYF; cdr3_nt: TGCAGTGCTAGTAAAGGCTCCTACGAGCAGTACTTC
clone_size: .; v_call: TRBV19; j_call: TRBJ1-1; d_call: .; cdr3_aa: CASSVNAGVNTEAFF; cdr3_nt: TGTGCCAGTAGTGTCAATGCAGGGGTGAACACTGAAGCTTTCTTT
clone_size: .; v_call: TRBV19; j_call: TRBJ1-1; d_call: .; cdr3_aa: CASSIADLGNTEAFF; cdr3_nt: TGTGCCAGTAGTATAGCGGACTTGGGGAACACTGAAGCTTTCTTT
clone_size: .; v_call: TRBV5-1; j_call: TRBJ2-7; d_call: .; cdr3_aa: CASGGDPGSYEQYF; cdr3_nt: TGCGCCAGCGGGGGAGACCCGGGGAGCTACGAGCAGTACTTC
clone_size: .; v_call: TRBV5-8; j_call: TRBJ2-7; d_call: TRBD1; cdr3_aa: CASSSTGVTYEQYF; cdr3_nt: TGTGCCAGCAGCTCAACAGGGGTAACCTACGAGCAGTACTTC
clone_size: .; v_call: TRBV7-2; j_call: TRBJ2-7; d_call: TRBD2; cdr3_aa: CASSLTSGSSYEQYF; cdr3_nt: TGTGCCAGCAGCTTAACTAGCGGCAGCTCCTACGAGCAGTACTTC
clone_size: few; v_call: TRBV11-1; j_call: TRBJ1-1; d_call: .; cdr3_aa: CASSLVGPANTEAFF; cdr3_nt: TGTGCCAGCAGCTTAGTTGGACCAGCGAACACTGAAGCTTTCTTT
clone_size: .; v_call: TRBV5-5; j_call: TRBJ2-3; d_call: .; cdr3_aa: CASSWGLTDTQYF; cdr3_nt: TGTGCCAGCAGCTGGGGTCTCACAGATACGCAGTATTTT
clone_size: .; v_call: TRBV14; j_call: TRBJ1-1; d_call: .; cdr3_aa: CASSHERGWDTEAFF; cdr3_nt: TGTGCCAGCAGCCATGAGAGGGGCTGGGACACTGAAGCTTTCTTT
clone_size: .; v_call: TRBV7-6; j_call: TRBJ2-7; d_call: TRBD1; cdr3_aa: CASRPSTGGGSEQYF; cdr3_nt: TGTGCCAGCAGACCCTCGACAGGGGGCGGGAGCGAGCAGTACTTC
clone_size: .; v_call: TRBV2; j_call: TRBJ1-2; d_call: TRBD1; cdr3_aa: CASSARTGDYGYTF; cdr3_nt: TGTGCCAGCAGTGCCCGGACAGGGGATTATGGCTACACCTTC
clone_size: .; v_call: TRBV29-1; j_call: TRBJ2-2; d_call: .; cdr3_aa: CSVEPGSNTGELFF; cdr3_nt: TGCAGCGTGGAACCGGGATCGAACACCGGGGAGCTGTTTTTT
clone_size: .; v_call: TRBV7-8; j_call: TRBJ2-3; d_call: .; cdr3_aa: CASSSPTIRVTDTQYF; cdr3_nt: TGTGCCAGCAGCTCCCCGACTATTCGGGTCACAGATACGCAGTATTTT
clone_size: .; v_call: TRBV19; j_call: TRBJ2-1; d_call: .; cdr3_aa: CASSIGSGLGNEQFF; cdr3_nt: TGTGCCAGTAGTATTGGGAGTGGCCTGGGAAATGAGCAGTTCTTC
clone_size: .; v_call: TRBV19; j_call: TRBJ2-7; d_call: .; cdr3_aa: CASSPRQTYEQYF; cdr3_nt: TGTGCCAGTAGTCCCCGACAGACCTACGAGCAGTACTTC
clone_size: once; v_call: TRBV28; j_call: TRBJ1-1; d_call: .; cdr3_aa: CASKPGGGTEAFF; cdr3_nt: TGTGCCAGCAAACCGGGGGGCGGCACTGAAGCTTTCTTT
clone_size: .; v_call: TRBV21-1; j_call: TRBJ1-5; d_call: .; cdr3_aa: CASSNKGWDGPNQPQHF; cdr3_nt: TGTGCCAGCAGCAATAAAGGGTGGGACGGTCCCAATCAGCCCCAGCATTTT
clone_size: .; v_call: TRBV28; j_call: TRBJ1-2; d_call: TRBD1; cdr3_aa: CASSSIDRGPSGYTF; cdr3_nt: TGTGCCAGCAGTTCGATAGACAGGGGCCCCTCTGGCTACACCTTC
clone_size: .; v_call: TRBV21-1; j_call: TRBJ1-3; d_call: .; cdr3_aa: CASSRRAGGPSGNTIYF; cdr3_nt: TGTGCCAGCAGCAGAAGGGCAGGGGGCCCCTCTGGAAACACCATATATTTT
clone_size: .; v_call: TRBV3-1/TRBV3-2; j_call: TRBJ2-5; d_call: .; cdr3_aa: CASSQAARQETQYF; cdr3_nt: TGTGCCAGCAGCCAAGCGGCTCGCCAAGAGACCCAGTACTTC
clone_size: .; v_call: TRBV28; j_call: TRBJ1-5; d_call: .; cdr3_aa: CASSSTNQPQHF; cdr3_nt: TGTGCCAGCAGTTCAACCAATCAGCCCCAGCATTTT
clone_size: .; v_call: TRBV30; j_call: TRBJ2-1; d_call: TRBD1; cdr3_aa: CAWGTGGSNEQFF; cdr3_nt: TGTGCCTGGGGGACAGGGGGTAGCAATGAGCAGTTCTTC
clone_size: .; v_call: TRBV3-1/TRBV3-2; j_call: TRBJ2-7; d_call: .; cdr3_aa: CASSPVGSGSYEQYF; cdr3_nt: TGTGCCAGCAGCCCCGTGGGTAGCGGCTCCTACGAGCAGTACTTC
clone_size: .; v_call: TRBV11-2; j_call: TRBJ1-2; d_call: .; cdr3_aa: CASSLDSMNYGYTF; cdr3_nt: TGTGCCAGCAGCTTAGACAGTATGAACTATGGCTACACCTTC
clone_size: .; v_call: TRBV3-1/TRBV3-2; j_call: TRBJ1-2; d_call: TRBD1; cdr3_aa: CASTSTGGNYGYTF; cdr3_nt: TGTGCCAGCACCTCGACAGGGGGAAACTATGGCTACACCTTC
clone_size: .; v_call: TRBV10-3; j_call: TRBJ1-1; d_call: .; cdr3_aa: CATRRGNTEAFF; cdr3_nt: TGTGCCACCAGGCGGGGGAACACTGAAGCTTTCTTT
clone_size: .; v_call: TRBV20-1; j_call: TRBJ2-5; d_call: .; cdr3_aa: CSAQVGSGQYF; cdr3_nt: TGCAGTGCCCAAGTGGGGTCGGGCCAGTACTTC
clone_size: .; v_call: TRBV5-5; j_call: TRBJ1-1; d_call: .; cdr3_aa: CASSLIGQMNTEAFF; cdr3_nt: TGTGCCAGCAGCTTAATCGGCCAAATGAACACTGAAGCTTTCTTT
clone_size: .; v_call: TRBV7-2; j_call: TRBJ1-3; d_call: TRBD1; cdr3_aa: CASRQGSTGNTIYF; cdr3_nt: TGTGCCAGCAGACAGGGGAGCACTGGAAACACCATATATTTT
clone_size: .; v_call: TRBV24-1; j_call: TRBJ2-2; d_call: .; cdr3_aa: CATSDLPGELFF; cdr3_nt: TGTGCCACCAGTGATTTACCCGGGGAGCTGTTTTTT
clone_size: .; v_call: TRBV27; j_call: TRBJ1-2; d_call: TRBD1; cdr3_aa: CASKFAGGDYGYTF; cdr3_nt: TGTGCCAGCAAATTCGCAGGGGGCGACTATGGCTACACCTTC
clone_size: .; v_call: TRBV30; j_call: TRBJ1-1; d_call: TRBD1; cdr3_aa: CAWSPSDRAFAFF; cdr3_nt: TGTGCCTGGAGTCCCTCGGACAGGGCCTTCGCTTTCTTT
clone_size: .; v_call: TRBV11-2; j_call: TRBJ2-3; d_call: TRBD2; cdr3_aa: CASSLSRGGRTDTQYF; cdr3_nt: TGTGCCAGCAGCTTGTCGCGGGGGGGCCGCACAGATACGCAGTATTTT
clone_size: .; v_call: TRBV14; j_call: TRBJ2-7; d_call: .; cdr3_aa: CASSQVSAFGGEQYF; cdr3_nt: TGTGCCAGCAGCCAAGTCTCGGCGTTTGGGGGCGAGCAGTACTTC
clone_size: .; v_call: TRBV7-2; j_call: TRBJ2-1; d_call: TRBD2; cdr3_aa: CASSPGGVPYNEQFF; cdr3_nt: TGTGCCAGCAGCCCTGGGGGGGTCCCCTACAATGAGCAGTTCTTC
clone_size: .; v_call: TRBV4-3; j_call: TRBJ2-3; d_call: .; cdr3_aa: CASSQGGVGADTQYF; cdr3_nt: TGCGCCAGCAGCCAAGGGGGAGTAGGGGCAGATACGCAGTATTTT
clone_size: few; v_call: TRBV28; j_call: TRBJ2-7; d_call: .; cdr3_aa: CASSLGGVRPEQYF; cdr3_nt: TGTGCCAGCAGTTTGGGGGGAGTACGCCCCGAGCAGTACTTC
clone_size: .; v_call: TRBV29-1; j_call: TRBJ1-1; d_call: .; cdr3_aa: CSVVGEANTEAFF; cdr3_nt: TGCAGCGTTGTGGGGGAAGCGAACACTGAAGCTTTCTTT